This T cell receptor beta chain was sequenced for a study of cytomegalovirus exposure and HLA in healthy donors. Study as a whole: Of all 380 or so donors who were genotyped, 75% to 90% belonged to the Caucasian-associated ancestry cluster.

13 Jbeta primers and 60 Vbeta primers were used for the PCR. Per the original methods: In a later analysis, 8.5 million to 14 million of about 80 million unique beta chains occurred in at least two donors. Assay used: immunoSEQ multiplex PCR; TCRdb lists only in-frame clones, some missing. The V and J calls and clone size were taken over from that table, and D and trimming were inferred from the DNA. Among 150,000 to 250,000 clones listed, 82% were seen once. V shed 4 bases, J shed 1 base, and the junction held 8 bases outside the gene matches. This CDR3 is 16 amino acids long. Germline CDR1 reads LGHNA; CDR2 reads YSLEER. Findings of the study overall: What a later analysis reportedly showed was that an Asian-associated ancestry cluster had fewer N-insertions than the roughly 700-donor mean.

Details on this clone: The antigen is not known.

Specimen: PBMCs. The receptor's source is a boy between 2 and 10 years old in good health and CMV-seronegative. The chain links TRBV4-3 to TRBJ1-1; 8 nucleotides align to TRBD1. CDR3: CASSRRTGNKNTEAFF. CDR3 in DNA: TGCGCCAGCAGCCGCCGGACAGGGAATAAGAACACTGAAGCTTTCTTT.